These T cell receptor beta chains were read from a single sample in a study of PD-L1 blockade in urothelial cancer. TCRdb's table, derived via immunoSEQ multiplex PCR, lists solely in-frame clones and lacks some. The sample shows tens of thousands of clones, over 75% of them seen only once. The material sequenced was PBMCs, taken around atezolizumab (anti-PD-L1) treatment. The receptors stem from a man between 60 and 75 years old with urothelial cancer. The CDR3 runs from the conserved cysteine through the conserved F or W. Fields, in order: clone size, J gene, V gene, D gene, CDR3 length, CDR3 protein, CDR3 DNA. The D gene is left open where the match is weak. Only part of the rows carry a size: once, few, many, or a class if the clone is expanded.

abundance: few
j_gene: TRBJ1-1
v_gene: TRBV23-1
d_gene: -
len: 12
CDR3aa: CARDGKNTEAFF
CDR3nt: TGCGCCAGAGACGGGAAGAACACTGAAGCTTTCTTT

abundance: -
j_gene: TRBJ1-1
v_gene: TRBV27
d_gene: -
len: 14
CDR3aa: CASSLTSLLTEAFF
CDR3nt: TGTGCCAGCAGTCTGACAAGTTTGTTGACTGAAGCTTTCTTT

abundance: once
j_gene: TRBJ1-2
v_gene: TRBV29-1
d_gene: -
len: 14
CDR3aa: CSAPRGPDMGGYTF
CDR3nt: TGCAGCGCCCCGAGAGGGCCCGACATGGGTGGCTACACCTTC

abundance: -
j_gene: TRBJ1-3
v_gene: TRBV14
d_gene: -
len: 14
CDR3aa: CASSPQEPGNTIYF
CDR3nt: TGTGCCAGCAGTCCACAGGAGCCTGGAAACACCATATATTTT

abundance: -
j_gene: TRBJ2-3
v_gene: TRBV2
d_gene: TRBD2
len: 15
CDR3aa: CASNQLAVSTDTQYF
CDR3nt: TGTGCCAGCAATCAACTAGCGGTTAGCACAGATACGCAGTATTTT

abundance: once
j_gene: TRBJ1-2
v_gene: TRBV28
d_gene: TRBD1
len: 17
CDR3aa: CASSQTTLRDRDYGYTF
CDR3nt: TGTGCCAGCAGTCAGACCACTCTCCGGGACAGAGACTATGGCTACACCTTC

abundance: few
j_gene: TRBJ1-1
v_gene: TRBV9
d_gene: -
len: 15
CDR3aa: CASSPRTVPGPEAFF
CDR3nt: TGTGCCAGCAGCCCTCGGACAGTCCCCGGACCTGAAGCTTTCTTT

abundance: -
j_gene: TRBJ1-5
v_gene: TRBV7-8
d_gene: -
len: 21
CDR3aa: CASSSLRGPGLGSYSNQPQHF
CDR3nt: TGTGCCAGCAGCTCCCTCCGAGGGCCGGGACTGGGATCTTATAGCAATCAGCCCCAGCATTTT

abundance: -
j_gene: TRBJ2-2
v_gene: TRBV7-3
d_gene: -
len: 15
CDR3aa: CASSSSPANTGELFF
CDR3nt: TGTGCCAGCAGCTCCTCCCCCGCGAACACCGGGGAGCTGTTTTTT

abundance: -
j_gene: TRBJ2-7
v_gene: TRBV6-5
d_gene: TRBD1
len: 14
CDR3aa: CASSSGQLSYEQYF
CDR3nt: TGTGCCAGCAGTTCGGGACAGCTTTCCTACGAGCAGTACTTC

abundance: few
j_gene: TRBJ2-1
v_gene: TRBV15
d_gene: -
len: 11
CDR3aa: CATKWAHEQFF
CDR3nt: TGTGCCACCAAATGGGCCCATGAGCAGTTCTTC

abundance: -
j_gene: TRBJ2-7
v_gene: TRBV29-1
d_gene: -
len: 12
CDR3aa: CSVAPRGDEQYF
CDR3nt: TGCAGCGTTGCCCCTCGGGGAGACGAGCAGTACTTC

abundance: -
j_gene: TRBJ1-5
v_gene: TRBV28
d_gene: -
len: 13
CDR3aa: CASRIQGNQPQHF
CDR3nt: TGTGCCAGCAGGATACAGGGAAATCAGCCCCAGCATTTT

abundance: -
j_gene: TRBJ2-7
v_gene: TRBV11-2
d_gene: TRBD2
len: 15
CDR3aa: CASSLAAGGWYEQYF
CDR3nt: TGTGCCAGCAGCTTAGCAGCGGGAGGCTGGTACGAGCAGTACTTC

abundance: once
j_gene: TRBJ1-1
v_gene: TRBV19
d_gene: -
len: 16
CDR3aa: CASSTTRTTMNTEAFF
CDR3nt: TGTGCCAGTAGTACCACGAGGACAACAATGAACACTGAAGCTTTCTTT

abundance: -
j_gene: TRBJ2-7
v_gene: TRBV15
d_gene: -
len: 16
CDR3aa: CATSRDLTPGSYEQYF
CDR3nt: TGTGCCACCAGCAGAGATCTTACCCCGGGGTCCTACGAGCAGTACTTC

abundance: -
j_gene: TRBJ1-4
v_gene: TRBV5-1
d_gene: -
len: 14
CDR3aa: CASSLGRVNEKLFF
CDR3nt: TGCGCCAGCAGCTTGGGACGGGTTAATGAAAAACTGTTTTTT

abundance: -
j_gene: TRBJ2-2
v_gene: TRBV28
d_gene: -
len: 14
CDR3aa: CASTPLGASGELFF
CDR3nt: TGTGCCAGCACCCCCTTGGGGGCTAGCGGGGAGCTGTTTTTT

abundance: -
j_gene: TRBJ2-1
v_gene: TRBV7-9
d_gene: TRBD2
len: 15
CDR3aa: CASSPLTSVANEQFF
CDR3nt: TGTGCCAGCAGCCCCCTGACTAGCGTCGCCAATGAGCAGTTCTTC

abundance: -
j_gene: TRBJ2-2
v_gene: TRBV9
d_gene: -
len: 15
CDR3aa: CASSVGLVGTGELFF
CDR3nt: TGTGCCAGCAGCGTAGGACTAGTGGGCACCGGGGAGCTGTTTTTT

abundance: -
j_gene: TRBJ1-2
v_gene: TRBV2
d_gene: -
len: 13
CDR3aa: CASSQGENYGYTF
CDR3nt: TGTGCCAGCAGTCAAGGAGAGAACTATGGCTACACCTTC

abundance: -
j_gene: TRBJ2-1
v_gene: TRBV9
d_gene: TRBD2
len: 16
CDR3aa: CASSGFRGLGANEQFF
CDR3nt: TGTGCCAGCAGCGGATTCCGGGGACTAGGAGCCAATGAGCAGTTCTTC

abundance: -
j_gene: TRBJ1-2
v_gene: TRBV10-3
d_gene: TRBD1
len: 15
CDR3aa: CAISRDRDANYGYTF
CDR3nt: TGTGCCATCAGCCGGGACAGGGACGCTAACTATGGCTACACCTTC

abundance: -
j_gene: TRBJ2-5
v_gene: TRBV28
d_gene: -
len: 15
CDR3aa: CASCSVTAFLETQYF
CDR3nt: TGTGCCAGCTGCTCAGTGACAGCATTCCTGGAGACCCAGTACTTC

abundance: -
j_gene: TRBJ2-7
v_gene: TRBV10-3
d_gene: -
len: 14
CDR3aa: CAISESREGYEQYF
CDR3nt: TGTGCCATCAGTGAGAGCAGGGAAGGCTACGAGCAGTACTTC

abundance: -
j_gene: TRBJ2-5
v_gene: TRBV27
d_gene: TRBD1
len: 14
CDR3aa: CASSGRGRQETQYF
CDR3nt: TGTGCCAGCAGTGGCAGGGGGCGACAAGAGACCCAGTACTTC

abundance: -
j_gene: TRBJ2-1
v_gene: TRBV6-1
d_gene: TRBD2
len: 16
CDR3aa: CASSAAGTSGRDEQFF
CDR3nt: TGTGCCAGCAGTGCGGCCGGGACTAGCGGCCGCGATGAGCAGTTCTTC

abundance: -
j_gene: TRBJ2-7
v_gene: TRBV28
d_gene: -
len: 14
CDR3aa: CASSSQVSSYEQYF
CDR3nt: TGTGCCAGCAGTTCACAGGTGAGCTCCTACGAGCAGTACTTC

abundance: -
j_gene: TRBJ2-7
v_gene: TRBV10-3
d_gene: -
len: 11
CDR3aa: CAISDSYEQYF
CDR3nt: TGTGCCATCAGTGACAGCTACGAGCAGTACTTC

abundance: -
j_gene: TRBJ2-2
v_gene: TRBV9
d_gene: TRBD1
len: 14
CDR3aa: CASSADRVGGELFF
CDR3nt: TGTGCCAGCAGCGCGGACAGGGTGGGCGGGGAGCTGTTTTTT